Shown below are 30 T cell receptor beta chains from a single sample sequenced in a study of T cell changes during pregnancy in multiple sclerosis. TCRdb keeps only in-frame clones here, not all; method: immunoSEQ multiplex PCR. This sample carries 120,000 or so clones, approximately 93% of them seen once, and the ten largest clones take approximately 6.2%. This specimen was peripheral blood, taken before pregnancy. The receptors come from a female donor with multiple sclerosis, enrolled in a pregnancy study.

Comments on this clone: This CDR3 is also generated by other DNA sequences in the sample. The V gene is TRBV5-4, the J gene TRBJ1-4, with no clear D. The CDR3 is made up of 13 amino acids. Trimming stripped 2 bases from V and 4 bases from J, with 6 bases between. The germline V gene has CDR1 SGHNT and CDR2 YYREEE (reference sequence). The CDR3 sequence is CASSFPGNEKLFF. CDR3 nucleotides: TGTGCCAGCAGCTTCCCGGGTAATGAAAAACTGTTTTTT.

This clone appeared once. The rearrangement joins TRBV5-1 to TRBJ2-2; TRBD1 matches at 7 bases. CDR1 is SGHRS, CDR2 YFSETQ, per germline. The CDR3 consists of 15 residues. Germline trimming cut 0 bases from V and 6 bases from J; bases unmatched to any gene: 5. For the CDR3, the DNA is TGCGCCAGCAGCTTGGCAGGGGGAAGTGCCGGGGAGCTGTTTTTT. Encoded protein: CASSLAGGSAGELFF. Full variable domain (rest looked up from reference TRBV5-1 and TRBJ2-2): KAGVTQTPRYLIKTRGQQVTLSCSPISGHRSVSWYQQTPGQGLQFLFEYFSETQRNKGNFPGRFSGRQFSNSRSEMNVSTLELGDSALYLCASSLAGGSAGELFFGEGSRLTVL.

This clone was seen just once. The chain joins TRBV7-9 to TRBJ1-3, with D uncertain. TRBJ2-2 matches the DNA end more closely, so the J call is doubtful. Germline CDR1 SEHNR, CDR2 FQNEAQ (reference sequence). CDR3 length: 15 amino acids. The CDR3 nucleotides are TGTGCCAGCAGCTCACGCCCCACGAACACCGGGGAGCTGTTTTTT. Its translation is CASSSRPTNTGELFF.

The chain uses TRBV15 and TRBJ2-7, with D perhaps TRBD2 (6 bases). The CDR3 contains 15 residues. Per the germline V gene, CDR1 is LNHNV and CDR2 is YYDKDF (reference sequence). Trimming shortened V by 0 bases and J by 2 bases, and 11 bases separated the two germline ends. The CDR3 loop is CATSREGGTAYEQYF. The CDR3 region has the DNA TGTGCCACCAGCAGAGAGGGCGGGACCGCCTACGAGCAGTACTTC.

This chain uses TRBV30 with TRBJ1-4; D gene unclear. V was pared by 0 bases and J by 13 bases, with 15 bases between. CDR3 length equals 13 residues. Germline V gene data show CDR1 as GTSNPN and CDR2 as SVGIG (reference sequence). The DNA of the CDR3 is TGTGCCTGGAGTGTAGGAGGCAGCGATGGACTGTTTTTT. Its protein is CAWSVGGSDGLFF.

The V call is TRBV6-6, the J call TRBJ1-5; D gene uncertain. The CDR3 totals 11 residues. Per germline, CDR1 MNHNY and CDR2 SVGAGI (reference sequence). V shed 6 bases and J shed 9 bases, with 9 bases lying between them. CDR3 bases: TGTGCCAGCAGCCCCGGCGGGCCCCAGCATTTT. Its translation is CASSPGGPQHF.

This clone is a singleton in its sample. The chain joins TRBV7-2 to TRBJ1-4, with D perhaps TRBD1 (6 bases). Between the trimmed V and J ends, which lost 4 bases and 4 bases, there was a span of 10 bases. The CDR3 totals 14 residues. Germline-derived CDR1 and CDR2 are SGHTA and FQGNSA. Here the CDR3 DNA reads TGTGCCAGCAGCTGGACAGTGGATAATGAAAAACTGTTTTTT. Its protein is CASSWTVDNEKLFF.

CDR3 bases: TGTGCCAGCAGTTTATCGGGACTAGAGACAGATACGCAGTATTTT. Translated, it gives CASSLSGLETDTQYF. This chain joins TRBV27 and TRBJ2-3, with 8 positions matching TRBD2. Looked up from germline, CDR1 is MNHEY and CDR2 is SMNVEV (reference sequence). J gave up 3 bases and V 0 bases, and 2 bases lay outside the gene matches. This CDR3 region has 15 residues.

The chain recombines TRBV6-5 with TRBJ2-7; 7 bases are a match to TRBD1. Trimming at V came to 7 bases and at J to 0 bases, leaving 6 bases not matched to a gene. This CDR3 contains 14 residues. Germline CDR1 is MNHEY and CDR2 is SVGAGI. The CDR3 spells CASNLPGGSYEQYF. The CDR3 DNA reads as TGTGCCAGCAATCTCCCAGGGGGCTCCTACGAGCAGTACTTC.

The chain has TRBV10-3 and TRBJ2-2, with TRBD2 matching over 9 bases. V was pared by 7 bases and J by 3 bases, with 6 bases of the junction left unmatched. The CDR3 extends over 15 amino acids. Germline V gene lookup returns CDR1 ENHRY and CDR2 SYGVKD. CDR3 residues: CAITPSGVDTGELFF. In nucleotides, the CDR3 is TGTGCCATCACCCCTAGCGGGGTCGACACCGGGGAGCTGTTTTTT.

V and J are TRBV9 and TRBJ2-2, with 9 bases matching TRBD1. V lost 2 bases, J lost 6 bases, and 8 bases stayed unmatched. This CDR3 region has 16 residues. Germline V gene lookup returns CDR1 SGDLS and CDR2 YYNGEE. CDR3 residues: CASSVRGDRVAGELFF. CDR3 DNA sequence: TGTGCCAGCAGCGTTAGGGGGGACAGGGTCGCCGGGGAGCTGTTTTTT.

The chain links TRBV7-9 to TRBJ2-5; D is undetermined. From germline, CDR1 is SEHNR and CDR2 FQNEAQ (reference sequence). The CDR3 totals 13 residues. V was pared by 4 bases and J by 5 bases, with 11 bases between. CDR3 coding DNA: TGTGCCAGCAGCTCCATCAACAAGGAGACCCAGTACTTC. Translation: CASSSINKETQYF. The entire variable domain, with the rest obtained from reference TRBV7-9 and TRBJ2-5, is as follows: DTGVSQNPRHKITKRGQNVTFRCDPISEHNRLYWYRQTLGQGPEFLTYFQNEAQLEKSRLLSDRFSAERPKGSFSTLEIQRTEQGDSAMYLCASSSINKETQYFGPGTRLLVL.

This rearrangement joins TRBV28 to TRBJ1-5; D is possibly TRBD1 (6 bases). V was clipped by 5 bases and J by 0 bases, with 23 bases between them. This CDR3 region has 19 residues. Germline V gene data show CDR1 as MDHEN and CDR2 as SYDVKM. The CDR3 sequence is CASSTPIVGAPLSNQPQHF. CDR3 bases: TGTGCCAGCAGTACGCCGATCGTGGGGGCTCCTCTTAGCAATCAGCCCCAGCATTTT.

V and J are TRBV18 and TRBJ1-2; the D is unclear. Germline-derived CDR1 and CDR2 are KGHSH and LQKENI. The CDR3 spans 13 residues. V shed 2 bases and J shed 4 bases, with 8 bases lying between them. DNA of the CDR3: TGTGCCAGCTCACCAAATACAGTCTATGGCTACACCTTC. Translation gives CASSPNTVYGYTF.

The chain uses TRBV6-5 and TRBJ1-2, with 8 positions matching TRBD1. In germline, CDR1 is MNHEY, CDR2 SVGAGI. The CDR3 is 13 amino acids. Trimming took 6 bases from V and 5 from J; bases not matched to a gene: 5. The CDR3 DNA sequence: TGTGCCAGCAGCCTGGACAGGGCTTATGGCTACACCTTC. Translation gives CASSLDRAYGYTF.

The rearrangement links TRBV2 to TRBJ1-5; no clear D gene. The CDR3 loop spans 14 amino acids. CDR1 SNHLY and CDR2 FYNNEI come from the germline V gene. Trimming took off 1 base at V and 4 bases at J, with 8 bases between the two ends. This chain's CDR3 is CASSEVRANQPQHF. As DNA, the CDR3 is TGTGCCAGCAGTGAAGTGCGTGCAAATCAGCCCCAGCATTTT.

The chain recombines TRBV6-5 with TRBJ1-1; D may be TRBD1 (5 bases). The CDR3 is 11 amino acids. The germline V and J ends were trimmed by 10 bases and 5 bases, with 11 bases remaining between them. CDR1 MNHEY and CDR2 SVGAGI come from the germline V gene. CDR3 DNA sequence: TGTGCCACCGGACGGGGGACTGAAGCTTTCTTT. Its protein is CATGRGTEAFF.

To note about this clone: Germline and junction disagree at one end, which may indicate a read error. The chain joins TRBV10-3 to TRBJ2-1; a possible D gene is TRBD2 (7 bases). The CDR3 has 16 residues. Per the germline V gene, CDR1 is ENHRY and CDR2 is SYGVKD. CDR3 coding DNA: TGTGCCAGCAGTGAATTCGGGGGGCCCGACTACAATGAGCAGTTCTTC. Its protein is CASSEFGGPDYNEQFF.

In its sample, this clone was seen once. The chain recombines TRBV2 with TRBJ2-3; no clear D gene. This CDR3 region has 12 residues. Germline loops: CDR1 SNHLY, CDR2 FYNNEI. With 5 bases removed from V and 6 bases from J, the gap between germline ends came to 9 bases. CDR3 in DNA: TGTGCCAGCAGTCAAGGGCGGGATACGCAGTATTTT. This codes for CASSQGRDTQYF.

The chain has TRBV5-4 and TRBJ1-4; 9 nucleotides line up with TRBD1. The CDR3 loop spans 14 amino acids. Germline lookup yields CDR1 SGHNT and CDR2 YYREEE (reference sequence). V trimming: 3 bases; J trimming: 5 bases; junction bases outside the gene matches: 2. The CDR3 DNA reads as TGTGCCAGCAGCTCGGGACAGGGAAATGAAAAACTGTTTTTT. Protein product: CASSSGQGNEKLFF.

V and J are TRBV27 and TRBJ1-5; 7 nucleotides align to TRBD1. The germline V gene has CDR1 MNHEY and CDR2 SMNVEV (reference sequence). CDR3 length: 16 amino acids. J was trimmed by 4 bases and V by 4 bases; bases with no gene match: 10. The CDR3 DNA reads as TGTGCCAGCAGTTCCTTCAGGGGGATAGGGAATCAGCCCCAGCATTTT. Encoded protein: CASSSFRGIGNQPQHF.

The chain carries TRBV7-2 and TRBJ2-1; D gene uncertain. The V end was cut by 5 bases, the J end by 4 bases, with 6 bases between. This CDR3 has 12 residues. Per germline, CDR1 SGHTA and CDR2 FQGNSA. The CDR3 nucleotides are TGTGCCAGCAGCCGCCTATACAATGAGCAGTTCTTC. Translated, it gives CASSRLYNEQFF. The variable domain in full, completed from reference TRBV7-2 and TRBJ2-1, reads GAGVSQSPSNKVTEKGKDVELRCDPISGHTALYWYRQSLGQGLEFLIYFQGNSAPDKSGLPSDRFSAERTGGSVSTLTIQRTQQEDSAVYLCASSRLYNEQFFGPGTRLTVL.

The rearrangement links TRBV7-9 to TRBJ2-3; 8 bases fit TRBD2. CDR1 is SEHNR, CDR2 FQNEAQ, per germline (reference sequence). V lost 4 bases to trimming and J lost 0 bases; unmatched junction nucleotides: 9. This CDR3 has 17 amino acids. CDR3 protein: CASSSPRGGTSTDTQYF. DNA of the CDR3: TGTGCCAGCAGCTCTCCCCGGGGGGGGACTAGCACAGATACGCAGTATTTT.

This clone appeared a few times. The V call is TRBV5-4, the J call TRBJ2-4, with D maybe TRBD1 (5 bases). The CDR3 runs to 14 residues. Germline V CDR1 and CDR2: SGHNT, YYREEE (reference sequence). Trimming took off 0 bases at V and 5 bases at J, with 9 bases between the two ends. DNA of the CDR3: TGTGCCAGCAGCTTGGAAATAGGGGAAAACATTCAGTACTTC. Encoded protein: CASSLEIGENIQYF.

The chain recombines TRBV28 with TRBJ2-7; D not resolved. V was cut by 6 bases and J by 1 base, with 13 bases left in between. The V gene's germline CDR1 is MDHEN and CDR2 SYDVKM. The CDR3 extends over 14 amino acids. CDR3 in amino acids: CASRPEYISYEQYF. CDR3 coding DNA: TGTGCCAGCAGGCCGGAGTATATTTCCTACGAGCAGTACTTC.

J is TRBJ2-7 and V is TRBV5-4; 9 bases are shared with TRBD1. CDR1 and CDR2 from the germline V gene are SGHNT and YYREEE (reference sequence). V shed 4 bases, J shed 2 bases, and the junction held 4 bases outside the gene matches. The CDR3 consists of 14 residues. The CDR3 DNA reads as TGTGCCAGCAGCCCCCGGACAGGGGCCTACGAGCAGTACTTC. Residues: CASSPRTGAYEQYF.

In this sample, this clone turned up once. The chain employs TRBV13 and TRBJ1-3, with a weak D call TRBD1 (5 bases). This CDR3 has 15 amino acids. Between the trimmed V and J ends, which lost 3 bases and 0 bases, there was a span of 9 bases. CDR1 and CDR2 (germline): PRHDT, FYEKMQ (reference sequence). This CDR3 reads CASSFDRLSGNTIYF. The CDR3 nucleotides read TGTGCCAGCAGCTTTGACAGACTCTCTGGAAACACCATATATTTT.

The chain has TRBV7-9 and TRBJ1-2; 11 nucleotides match TRBD1. Germline loops: CDR1 SEHNR, CDR2 FQNEAQ (reference sequence). CDR3 size: 16 residues. The V gene end was trimmed by 4 bases and the J gene end by 7 bases; junction bases not matched to a gene: 11. The CDR3 coding sequence is TGTGCCAGCAGCTCGGCCGGGACAGGGGGAATCGGTGGCTACACCTTC. Translated: CASSSAGTGGIGGYTF.

The chain recombines TRBV2 with TRBJ2-1; 9 nucleotides align to TRBD2. Germline loops: CDR1 SNHLY, CDR2 FYNNEI. Unmatched junction bases numbered 13, after V lost 7 bases and J lost 9 bases. The CDR3 consists of 15 residues. The CDR3 DNA reads TGTGCCAGCATCCTAGCGGGGAGTTCAAAGGGTGAGCAGTTCTTC. It yields the protein CASILAGSSKGEQFF.

J is TRBJ1-2 and V is TRBV5-1; 7 bases line up with TRBD1. CDR3 length: 16 residues. CDR1 and CDR2 from the germline V gene are SGHRS and YFSETQ. J gave up 3 bases and V 3 bases, and 11 bases lay outside the gene matches. CDR3 amino acids: CASSSGQALKDYGYTF. The CDR3, as DNA: TGCGCCAGCAGCTCCGGACAGGCCTTAAAGGACTATGGCTACACCTTC.